This T cell receptor (delta chain) was documented in a study of gamma-delta chains in newborns, infants, children. Whole-study context: Innate gammadelta T cells reportedly expand polyclonally right after birth, driven by microbial exposure, per the title.

This clone has only a few counts. A much larger clone lies one base from this, so it may be a read error. This CDR3 has 17 residues. The germline CDR1 and CDR2 sequences are GEAIGNYY and EKD. After removal of 3 bases from V and 1 base from J, the junction contained 3 bases not matched to a gene. TCRdb re-processed the reads using CATT. This table holds 4,500 to 5,000 delta-chain clones, 5% found once. V usage is TRDV2 and J usage is TRDJ3; TRDD3 agrees at 9 bases. Sample: blood. This TCR was sampled from a child who was a newborn, infant or young child, either healthy, febrile or measles-vaccinated (not recorded which). CDR3 nucleotide sequence: TGTGCCTGTGACCCTACTGGGGGATCCTGGGACACCCGACAGATGTTTTTC. Amino acids: CACDPTGGSWDTRQMFF.